The entry below describes one T cell receptor (beta chain). Its antigen has not been determined. Within one base of it there is no much larger clone, and no base qualities were kept. This entry is derived from a study of beta chain features in type 1 diabetes (dated by TCRdb to between 2017 and 2018). The study in broad terms: Mean age, gender distribution, total cell number and subset yield were not different between patients and healthy donors. A total of about 110 million sorted cells were examined across all samples, and the number of cells per subset was strongly correlated with RNA yield. In the study, recently diagnosed type 1 diabetes patients and matched healthy donors were compared on the TCRB repertoires of their sorted circulating CD4+ T cell subsets. Regulatory and stem cell-like memory subsets were isolated from only 8 patients and roughly eight healthy donors, whereas naive and central memory subsets came from all 30 or so donors. The full study reports these points: A moderate but significant shortening of TCRB CDR3 length was observed in type 1 diabetes patients in all four CD4+ subsets. Patients with type 1 diabetes made fewer insertions and deleted more nucleotides at VDJ recombination sites, implying thymic rearrangement abnormalities. Because cDNA rather than genomic DNA was sequenced, highly expressing activated cells could have been over-represented, although no difference in activation and CD3 levels was found between groups. Naive, central memory and regulatory TCRB repertoires appeared to be more similar among patients than among healthy donors. Shorter templates might have been favored by PCR, but patient and control samples were amplified and corrected together, so both groups would have been affected equally by any skew. Because the HLA sub-analyses included only small numbers of individuals, any influence of HLA type on TCRB rearrangement was left unresolved.

All of the isolated RNA was reverse transcribed with the High Capacity cDNA Reverse Transcription Kit, so expressed TCRB transcripts were sequenced. Deep immunoSEQ sequencing was performed on naive, central memory and regulatory T cell samples, with an average of around 3.4 million total reads per sample. Sorted cells were lysed in RLT buffer and RNA was extracted with DNase-treated RNeasy Micro or Mini kits, depending on cell number. Each cell subset was processed on its own to prevent cross-contamination, while patient and healthy donor samples were processed together. The immunoSEQ multiplex PCR was used to amplify TCRB sequences from cDNA, generating 87-bp fragments that spanned the CDR3 region. The amplicons were sequenced using the Illumina HiSeq platform. The study's processing was this. PCR bias was computationally corrected using synthetic template baselines, reads within Hamming distance 2 were collapsed, and singletons that could not be merged were discarded. Reads were aligned against IMGT so that V, D and J genes, CDR3 length and insertions or deletions at six rearrangement sites could be assigned. Within each subset, clonotype counts were normalized to sorted cell number, after which true diversity and Gini coefficients were computed with the tcR R package. The overlap coefficient, calculated on TCRB nucleotide sequences, was used to quantify repertoire sharing. As a proxy for the pre-selection repertoire, out-of-frame TCRB sequences from naive cells were analyzed. TCRdb holds this immuneACCESS table with in-frame rearrangements only. Some clones are missing; in checked studies, unresolved V genes explain under half, and the rest has no known cause. For V, J and clone size, that table is used; D and trimming come from the DNA. The sample table shows under 550,000 clones, and about an eighth are seen once. Of the sample, about 0.042% is held by the ten largest clones.

A single peripheral blood draw of around 120 mL on average was collected from each donor into heparinised tubes. Using a panel that included CD45RO, CCR7, CD25, CD127, CD95 and CD27, naive, central memory, regulatory and stem cell-like memory CD4+ T cells were sorted on a BD FACSAria II. All sorted populations exceeded 95% purity. PBMCs were isolated right away by Lymphoprep density gradient centrifugation and were stained directly, without culture. Samples were stained and sorted in pairs, with one healthy donor and one patient per experiment, so that batch effects were minimized. The CDR3 runs 15 amino acids, cysteine and phenylalanine included. The read is trimmed to its CDR3 DNA, 45 bases read in frame from base 1. CDR1 and CDR2, per the germline V gene, are SGHDN and FVKESK. V and J lose 0 bases and 9 bases, and a span of 14 bases separates them.

The TCR sequence derives from a woman aged 18 to 35 in good health. The sequence is built from TRBV14 and TRBJ2-2; the D region possibly corresponds to TRBD1 (6 bases align). Sample: naive CD4+ T cells from blood. According to the study, the label for this sample's cell subset or site signals: true naive CD4+ T cells. The CDR3 protein: CASSQDRDTGRELFF. The nucleotide sequence reads as follows: TGTGCCAGCAGCCAAGATCGGGACACTGGCCGGGAGCTGTTTTTT. The CDR3, completed at both ends by the reference TRBV14 and TRBJ2-2 genes, gives the full variable domain EAGVTQFPSHSVIEKGQTVTLRCDPISGHDNLYWYRRVMGKEIKFLLHFVKESKQDESGMPNNRFLAERTGGTYSTLKVQPAELEDSGVYFCASSQDRDTGRELFFGEGSRLTVL.